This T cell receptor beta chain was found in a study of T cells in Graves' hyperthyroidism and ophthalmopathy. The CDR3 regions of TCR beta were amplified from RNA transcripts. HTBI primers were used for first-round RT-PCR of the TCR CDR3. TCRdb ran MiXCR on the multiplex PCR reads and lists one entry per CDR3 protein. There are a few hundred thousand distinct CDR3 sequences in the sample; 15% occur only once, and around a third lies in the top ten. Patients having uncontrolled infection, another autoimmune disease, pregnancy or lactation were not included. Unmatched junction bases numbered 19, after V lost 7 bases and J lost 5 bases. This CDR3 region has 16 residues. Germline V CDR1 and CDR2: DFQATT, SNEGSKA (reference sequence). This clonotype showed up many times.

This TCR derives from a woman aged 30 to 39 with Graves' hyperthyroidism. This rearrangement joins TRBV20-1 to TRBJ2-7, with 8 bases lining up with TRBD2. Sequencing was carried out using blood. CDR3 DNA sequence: TGCAGTGTCAAGAGACGTAGGGGAGCGGGAGCGGACGAGCAGTACTTC. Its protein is CSVKRRRGAGADEQYF.